The 3 T cell receptor beta chains below all came from one sample that was sequenced in a study of shared clonotypes between healthy human individuals. Naive CD8 cells lacked CD45RO, underwent positive selection for CCR7 and left out terminally differentiated effector memory CD45RA+ cells. Sequencing was performed with immunoSEQ multiplex PCR; in TCRdb, only in-frame clones are kept and a portion is missing. Of fewer than 850,000 clones detected, 90% to 98% appear once; the ten largest clones hold less than 0.25%. Sequencing was performed on naive CD8+ T cells sorted from blood. The receptor source for this set is a man aged 25-40 years in good health.

This clone was seen a single time. The V and J genes are TRBV6-1 and TRBJ1-2; a weak D match, TRBD1 (6 bases). Deletions cut 7 bases from V and 5 bases from J, with 20 bases between. The CDR3 has 15 amino acids. Germline V gene data show CDR1 as MNHNS and CDR2 as SASEGT. CDR3 sequence (DNA): TGTGCCAGCATTCGCGCCAAGGGGGTGGAATATGGCTACACCTTC. Its translation: CASIRAKGVEYGYTF.

The chain employs TRBV27 and TRBJ1-1; weak D call: TRBD1 (5 bases). V lost 5 bases, J lost 5 bases, and 12 bases lay in between. The CDR3 covers 13 residues. Germline lookup yields CDR1 MNHEY and CDR2 SMNVEV (reference sequence). CDR3 DNA sequence: TGTGCCAGCAGTCTGGCGGGGGGAACTGAAGCTTTCTTT. This encodes CASSLAGGTEAFF.

The J gene is TRBJ2-7, the V gene TRBV9; TRBD1 matches at 9 bases. V lost 0 bases, J lost 2 bases, and 6 bases stayed unmatched. The germline gives CDR1 SGDLS, CDR2 YYNGEE. The CDR3 loop spans 16 amino acids. CDR3: CASSVGTGGGTYEQYF. DNA of the CDR3: TGTGCCAGCAGCGTAGGAACAGGGGGCGGGACCTACGAGCAGTACTTC.